The entry that follows covers one T cell receptor (beta chain) sequence. Its antigen is unknown. Produced via immunoSEQ multiplex PCR; TCRdb's table is partial and in-frame only. Among some 170,000 clones, 86% were seen once, and the ten largest hold roughly 2.5%. Germline CDR1 reads SEHNR; CDR2 reads FQNEAQ (reference sequence). CDR3 length: 14 residues. With V trimmed by 7 bases and J by 0 bases, 5 bases remained unmatched. The source of the sample is a study of cytomegalovirus exposure and HLA in healthy donors. Overall study results and limits: In the 130 or so validation repertoires, a later analysis found that first-cohort TCR clusters tended to co-occur. The authors enumerated over 150 TCR beta chains as linked to cytomegalovirus.

The donors were in the roughly 110-subject validation cohort, distinct from the roughly 600-subject first cohort. V is TRBV7-9 and J is TRBJ2-7, with 8 bases fitting TRBD1. The TCR comes from a man between 18 and 35 years old in good health and CMV-seropositive. Material for sequencing was PBMCs. CDR3 amino acids: CASTRGQGSYEQYF. The CDR3 DNA reads as TGTGCCAGCACCCGAGGACAGGGCTCCTACGAGCAGTACTTC.